Reported below is one T cell receptor (beta chain). Study processing details: Counts of nucleated cells, estimated from reference gene primer amplification, were obtained. The method was immunoSEQ multiplex PCR; TCRdb's version includes in-frame clones alone and lacks a portion of them. The DNA was the basis for D and trimming; V, J and clone size are from that table. The sample includes over 85,000 clones, roughly 92% seen only once; the top ten take less than 2%. This entry belongs to a study of blood T cell repertoires in COVID-19. Study information: The United States, Italy and Spain supplied acute and convalescent COVID-19 samples. From T cells, B-cell-depleted T cells, or PBMCs came the material, which was cDNA or gDNA.

In germline, CDR1 is SGHTA, CDR2 FQGTGA. V gave up 1 base and J gave up 5 bases, with 9 bases separating them. The CDR3 is 14 amino acids. The chain employs TRBV7-3 and TRBJ2-1, with D possibly being TRBD1 (5 bases). The receptor was derived from a woman aged 45-60 years with COVID-19, enrolled during active disease. Sequenced sample: peripheral blood. CDR3 nucleotide sequence: TGTGCCAGCAGCTTAAATAAAGGGGACAATGAGCAGTTCTTC. Residues: CASSLNKGDNEQFF.